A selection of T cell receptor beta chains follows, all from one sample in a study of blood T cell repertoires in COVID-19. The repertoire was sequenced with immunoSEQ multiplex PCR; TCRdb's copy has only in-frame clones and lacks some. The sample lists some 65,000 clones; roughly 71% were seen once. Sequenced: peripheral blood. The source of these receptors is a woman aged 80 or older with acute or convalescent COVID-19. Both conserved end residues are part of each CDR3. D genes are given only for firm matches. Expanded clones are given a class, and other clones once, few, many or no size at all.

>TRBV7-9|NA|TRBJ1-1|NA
CASSSRQATNTEAFF
TGTGCCAGCAGCTCCCGACAGGCTACGAACACTGAAGCTTTCTTT
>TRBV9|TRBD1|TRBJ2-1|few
CASSASITRDSNEQFF
TGTGCCAGCAGCGCTTCCATAACCCGGGACAGCAATGAGCAGTTCTTC
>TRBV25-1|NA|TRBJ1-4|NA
CASSPGTGRGDNEKLFF
TGTGCCAGCTCACCAGGGACGGGTCGGGGGGATAATGAAAAACTGTTTTTT
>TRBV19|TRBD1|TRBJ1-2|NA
CASSIRQGGNYGYTF
TGTGCCAGTAGTATACGACAGGGAGGAAACTATGGCTACACCTTC
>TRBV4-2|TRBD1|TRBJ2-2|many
CASSQVGQDSNTGELFF
TGTGCCAGCAGCCAGGTGGGACAGGACTCGAACACCGGGGAGCTGTTTTTT
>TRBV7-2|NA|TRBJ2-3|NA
CASSLRGLTKDTQYF
TGTGCCAGCAGCTTAAGGGGACTGACCAAGGATACGCAGTATTTT
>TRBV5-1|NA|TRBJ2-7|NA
CASNPSTGSYEQYF
TGCGCCAGCAATCCTTCTACGGGATCCTACGAGCAGTACTTC
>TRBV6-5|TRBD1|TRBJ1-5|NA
CASSGQGFVYQPQHF
TGTGCCAGCAGCGGACAGGGTTTTGTTTATCAGCCCCAGCATTTT
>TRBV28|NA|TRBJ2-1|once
CASSLRRAAPNEQFF
TGTGCCAGCAGTTTACGGAGGGCGGCTCCCAATGAGCAGTTCTTC
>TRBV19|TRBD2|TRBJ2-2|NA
CASSTPGLAGLTGELFF
TGTGCCAGTAGCACACCGGGACTAGCGGGACTCACCGGGGAGCTGTTTTTT
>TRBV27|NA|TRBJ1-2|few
CASSFTLGGGNGYTF
TGTGCCAGCAGTTTTACCCTAGGTGGGGGCAATGGCTACACCTTC
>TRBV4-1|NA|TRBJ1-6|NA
CASSNLRGGNSPLHF
TGCGCCAGCAGCAACTTACGGGGAGGGAATTCACCCCTCCACTTT
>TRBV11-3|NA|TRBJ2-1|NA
CASSFGGLGREQFF
TGTGCCAGCAGCTTTGGCGGCCTAGGAAGGGAGCAGTTCTTC
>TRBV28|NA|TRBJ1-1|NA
CASRPRGGGTEAFF
TGTGCCAGCAGGCCCCGAGGGGGAGGGACTGAAGCTTTCTTT
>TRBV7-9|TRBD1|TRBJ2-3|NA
CASRTGQGAADTQYF
TGTGCCAGCAGAACCGGACAGGGGGCGGCAGATACGCAGTATTTT
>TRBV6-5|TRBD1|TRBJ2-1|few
CASTLWTGNNEQFF
TGTGCCAGCACTCTCTGGACAGGCAACAATGAGCAGTTCTTC
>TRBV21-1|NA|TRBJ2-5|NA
CASSNNRGLYQETQYF
TGTGCCAGCAGCAACAACAGGGGGTTGTACCAAGAGACCCAGTACTTC
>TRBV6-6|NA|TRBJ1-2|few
CASSTPQGLYGYTF
TGTGCCAGCAGCACACCGCAGGGTCTATATGGCTACACCTTC
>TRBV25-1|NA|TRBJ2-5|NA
CASSVRLAQETQYF
TGTGCCAGCAGTGTCAGGTTGGCCCAAGAGACCCAGTACTTC
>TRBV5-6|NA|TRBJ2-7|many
CASRLRSSRQYF
TGTGCCAGCAGGCTCCGGAGCTCACGGCAGTACTTC
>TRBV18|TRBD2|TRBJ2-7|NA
CASSPGTTSGLAGRGYF
TGTGCCAGCTCACCAGGAACCACGTCGGGACTAGCGGGGAGGGGGTACTTC